This T cell receptor beta chain stems from a study of blood T cell repertoires in COVID-19. Study-level information: Sites in the United States, Italy and Spain provided acute and convalescent COVID-19 samples.

The germline V and J ends were trimmed by 6 bases and 0 bases, with 12 bases remaining between them. The CDR3 loop spans 14 amino acids. Germline values: CDR1 ENHRY, CDR2 SYGVKD. Using immunoSEQ multiplex PCR, the repertoire was profiled, and TCRdb retains in-frame clones only, with some absent. The table lists 100,000 to 150,000 clones, around four fifths of them singletons. This sequence was found in a human donor in a cohort sampled during active COVID-19. Sequenced: peripheral blood. The chain uses TRBV10-3 and TRBJ2-7; D possibly corresponds to TRBD1 (5 bases). The CDR3 DNA reads as TGTGCCATCAGGATAGACAGAATCTCCTACGAGCAGTACTTC. Its translation is CAIRIDRISYEQYF.